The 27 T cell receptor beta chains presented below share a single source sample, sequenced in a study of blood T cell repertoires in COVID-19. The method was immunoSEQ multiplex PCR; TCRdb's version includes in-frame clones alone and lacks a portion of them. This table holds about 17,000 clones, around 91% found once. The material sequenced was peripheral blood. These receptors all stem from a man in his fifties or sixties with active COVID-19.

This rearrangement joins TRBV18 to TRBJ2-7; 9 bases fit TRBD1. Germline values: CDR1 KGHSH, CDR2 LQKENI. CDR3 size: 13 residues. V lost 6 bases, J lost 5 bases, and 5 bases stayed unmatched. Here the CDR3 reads CASSLGQGDEQYF. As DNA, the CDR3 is TGTGCCAGCTCTCTGGGACAGGGAGACGAGCAGTACTTC.

CDR3 sequence: CASSTLAGAAYEQYF. The CDR3 DNA reads as TGTGCCAGCAGCACATTAGCGGGGGCTGCCTACGAGCAGTACTTC. The chain is built from TRBV11-2 and TRBJ2-7, with 9 bases aligning to TRBD2. The CDR3 has 15 residues. V was pared by 5 bases and J by 2 bases, with 7 bases of the junction left unmatched. Germline lookup yields CDR1 SGHAT and CDR2 FQNNGV.

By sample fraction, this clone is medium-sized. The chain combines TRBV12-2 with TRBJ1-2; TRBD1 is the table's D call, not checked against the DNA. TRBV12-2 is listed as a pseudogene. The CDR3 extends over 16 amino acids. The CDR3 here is CASRLNATEANYGYTF. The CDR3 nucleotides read TGTGCAAGTCGCCTTAATGCGACAGAAGCTAACTATGGCTACACCTTC.

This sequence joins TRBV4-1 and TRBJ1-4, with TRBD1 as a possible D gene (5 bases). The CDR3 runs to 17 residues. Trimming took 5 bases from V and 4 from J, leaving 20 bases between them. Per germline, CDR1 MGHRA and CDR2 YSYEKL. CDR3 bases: TGCGCCAGCAGCTTCTCGGCAGGGCCGCTACGTAATGAAAAACTGTTTTTT. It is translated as CASSFSAGPLRNEKLFF.

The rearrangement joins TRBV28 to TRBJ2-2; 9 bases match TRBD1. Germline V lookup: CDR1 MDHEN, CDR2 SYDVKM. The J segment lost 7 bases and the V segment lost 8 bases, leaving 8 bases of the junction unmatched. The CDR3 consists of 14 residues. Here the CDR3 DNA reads TGTGCCAGCGCGGGACAGGGTTACTTCGGGGAGCTGTTTTTT. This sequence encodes CASAGQGYFGELFF.

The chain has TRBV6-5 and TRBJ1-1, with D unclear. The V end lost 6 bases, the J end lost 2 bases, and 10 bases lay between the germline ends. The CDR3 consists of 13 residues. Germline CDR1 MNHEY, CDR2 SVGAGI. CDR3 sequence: CASRPGRNTEAFF. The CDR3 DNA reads TGTGCCAGCAGGCCCGGGAGAAACACTGAAGCTTTCTTT.

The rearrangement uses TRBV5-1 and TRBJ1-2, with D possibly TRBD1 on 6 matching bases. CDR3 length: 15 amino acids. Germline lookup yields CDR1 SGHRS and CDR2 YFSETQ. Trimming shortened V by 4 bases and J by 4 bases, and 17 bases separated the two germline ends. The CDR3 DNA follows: TGCGCCAGCAGCGCGGAGACAGGTACAATCTATGGCTACACCTTC. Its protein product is CASSAETGTIYGYTF.

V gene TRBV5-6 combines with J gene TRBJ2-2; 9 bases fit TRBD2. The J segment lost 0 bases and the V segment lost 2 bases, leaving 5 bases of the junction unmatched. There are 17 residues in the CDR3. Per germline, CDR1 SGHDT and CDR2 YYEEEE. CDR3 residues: CASSFLGLAPNTGELFF. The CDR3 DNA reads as TGTGCCAGCAGCTTTCTTGGACTAGCGCCGAACACCGGGGAGCTGTTTTTT. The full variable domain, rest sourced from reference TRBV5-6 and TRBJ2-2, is DAGVTQSPTHLIKTRGQQVTLRCSPKSGHDTVSWYQQALGQGPQFIFQYYEEEERQRGNFPDRFSGHQFPNYSSELNVNALLLGDSALYLCASSFLGLAPNTGELFFGEGSRLTVL.

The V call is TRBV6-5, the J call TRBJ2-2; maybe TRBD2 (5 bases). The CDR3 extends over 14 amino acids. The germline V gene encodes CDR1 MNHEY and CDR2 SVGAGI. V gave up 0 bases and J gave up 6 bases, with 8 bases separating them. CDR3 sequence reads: CASSYSGDSGELFF. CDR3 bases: TGTGCCAGCAGTTACTCGGGAGATTCCGGGGAGCTGTTTTTT.

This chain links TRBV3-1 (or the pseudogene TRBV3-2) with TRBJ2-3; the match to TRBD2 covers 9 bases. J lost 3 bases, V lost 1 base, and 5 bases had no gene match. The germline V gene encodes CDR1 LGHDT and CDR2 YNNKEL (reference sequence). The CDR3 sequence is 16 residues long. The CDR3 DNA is TGTGCCAGCAGCCAAGGTTTGAGCGGGGGGACAGATACGCAGTATTTT. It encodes CASSQGLSGGTDTQYF.

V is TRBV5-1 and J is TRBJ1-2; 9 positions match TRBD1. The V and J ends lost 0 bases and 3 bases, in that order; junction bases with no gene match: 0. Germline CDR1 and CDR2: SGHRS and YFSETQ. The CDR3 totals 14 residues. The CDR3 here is CASSLDRGHYGYTF. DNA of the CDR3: TGCGCCAGCAGCTTGGACAGGGGGCACTATGGCTACACCTTC.

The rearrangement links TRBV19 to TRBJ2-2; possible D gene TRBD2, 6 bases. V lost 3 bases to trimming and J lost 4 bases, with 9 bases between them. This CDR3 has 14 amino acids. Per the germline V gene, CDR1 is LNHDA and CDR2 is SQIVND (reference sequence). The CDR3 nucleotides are TGTGCCAGTAGTATCGGGGGTGGCACCGGGGAGCTGTTTTTT. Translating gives CASSIGGGTGELFF.

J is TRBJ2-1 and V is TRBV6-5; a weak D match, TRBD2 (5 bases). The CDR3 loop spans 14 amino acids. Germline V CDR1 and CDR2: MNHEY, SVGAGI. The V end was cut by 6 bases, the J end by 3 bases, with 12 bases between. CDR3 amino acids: CASSLEGYYNEQFF. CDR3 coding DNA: TGTGCCAGCAGCCTCGAGGGCTACTACAATGAGCAGTTCTTC.

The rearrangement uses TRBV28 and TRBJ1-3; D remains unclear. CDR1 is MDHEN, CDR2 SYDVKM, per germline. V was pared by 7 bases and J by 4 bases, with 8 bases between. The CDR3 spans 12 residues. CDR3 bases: TGTGCCAGCAAATCACAGGGAAACACCATATATTTT. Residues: CASKSQGNTIYF.

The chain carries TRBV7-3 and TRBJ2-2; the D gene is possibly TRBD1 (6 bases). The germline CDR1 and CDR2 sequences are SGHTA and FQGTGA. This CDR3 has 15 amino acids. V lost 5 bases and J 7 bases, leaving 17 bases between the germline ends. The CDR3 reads CASSPSLGADGELFF. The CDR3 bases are TGTGCCAGCAGCCCGAGTCTGGGGGCGGACGGGGAGCTGTTTTTT.

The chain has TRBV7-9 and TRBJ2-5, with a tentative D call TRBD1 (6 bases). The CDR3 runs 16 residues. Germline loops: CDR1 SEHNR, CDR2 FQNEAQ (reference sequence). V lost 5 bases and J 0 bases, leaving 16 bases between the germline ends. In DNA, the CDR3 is TGTGCCAGCAGCAGCCAGATGGGACAAAACCAAGAGACCCAGTACTTC. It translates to CASSSQMGQNQETQYF.

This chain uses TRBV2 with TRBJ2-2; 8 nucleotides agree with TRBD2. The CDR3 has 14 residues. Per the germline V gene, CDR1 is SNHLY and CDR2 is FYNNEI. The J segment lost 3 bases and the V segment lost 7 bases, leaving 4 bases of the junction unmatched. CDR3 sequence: CASTLRGDTGELFF. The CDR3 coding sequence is TGTGCCAGCACCTTGCGGGGGGACACCGGGGAGCTGTTTTTT.

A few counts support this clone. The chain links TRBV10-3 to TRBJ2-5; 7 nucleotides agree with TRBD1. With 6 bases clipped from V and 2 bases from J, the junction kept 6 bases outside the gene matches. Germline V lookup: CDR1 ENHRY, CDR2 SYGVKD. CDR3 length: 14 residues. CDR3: CAIRKTGVQETQYF. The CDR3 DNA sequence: TGTGCCATCAGAAAAACAGGGGTTCAAGAGACCCAGTACTTC.

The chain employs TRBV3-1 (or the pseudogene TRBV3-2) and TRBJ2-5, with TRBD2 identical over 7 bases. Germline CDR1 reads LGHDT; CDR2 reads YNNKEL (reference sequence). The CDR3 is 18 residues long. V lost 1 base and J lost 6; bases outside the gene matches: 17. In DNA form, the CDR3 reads TGTGCCAGCAGCCAAGGGGCCCCGGCAGCGGGGCTTTCGAAGACCCAGTACTTC. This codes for CASSQGAPAAGLSKTQYF.

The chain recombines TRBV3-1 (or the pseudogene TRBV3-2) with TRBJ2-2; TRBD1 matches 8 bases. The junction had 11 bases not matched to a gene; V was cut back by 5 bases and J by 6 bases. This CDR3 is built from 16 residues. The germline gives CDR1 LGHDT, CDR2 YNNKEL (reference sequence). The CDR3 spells CASSYSGGGKAGELFF. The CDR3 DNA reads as TGTGCCAGCAGCTACTCAGGGGGCGGGAAAGCCGGGGAGCTGTTTTTT.

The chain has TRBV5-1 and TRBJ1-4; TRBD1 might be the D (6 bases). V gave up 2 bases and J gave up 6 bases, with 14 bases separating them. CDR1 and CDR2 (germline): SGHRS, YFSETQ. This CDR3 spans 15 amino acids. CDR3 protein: CASSLMGASDEKLFF. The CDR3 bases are TGCGCCAGCAGCTTAATGGGGGCGTCGGATGAAAAACTGTTTTTT.

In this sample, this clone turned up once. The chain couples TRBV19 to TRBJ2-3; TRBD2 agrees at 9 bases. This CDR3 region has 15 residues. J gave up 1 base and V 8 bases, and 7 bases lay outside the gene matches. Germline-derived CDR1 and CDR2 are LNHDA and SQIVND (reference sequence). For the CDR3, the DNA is TGTGCCAGTCTCGGTGCGGGGGGGGGCACAGATACGCAGTATTTT. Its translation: CASLGAGGGTDTQYF.

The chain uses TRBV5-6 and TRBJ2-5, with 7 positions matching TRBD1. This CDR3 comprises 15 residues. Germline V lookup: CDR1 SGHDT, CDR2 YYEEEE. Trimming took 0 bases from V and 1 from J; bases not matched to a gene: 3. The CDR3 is CASSLVGDSQETQYF. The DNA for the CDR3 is TGTGCCAGCAGCTTGGTCGGGGACAGCCAAGAGACCCAGTACTTC.

The CDR3 nucleotides are TGTGCCAGCAGCCTGGGGGGGCCTACCCGGTCACCCCTCCACTTT. Amino acid sequence: CASSLGGPTRSPLHF. This chain joins TRBV11-2 and TRBJ1-6, with D possibly matching TRBD1 (6 bases). V lost 5 bases and J 10 bases, leaving 18 bases between the germline ends. The germline V gene has CDR1 SGHAT and CDR2 FQNNGV. The CDR3 runs to 15 residues.

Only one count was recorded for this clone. CDR3 sequence reads: CASSPGREFEAFF. The CDR3 DNA reads TGTGCCAGCAGCCCTGGACGGGAATTTGAAGCTTTCTTT. This rearrangement joins TRBV3-1 (or the pseudogene TRBV3-2) to TRBJ1-1; D call uncertain. Germline V CDR1 and CDR2: LGHDT, YNNKEL (reference sequence). The CDR3 contains 13 residues. Trimming left V 4 bases short and J 7 bases short, with 13 bases between.

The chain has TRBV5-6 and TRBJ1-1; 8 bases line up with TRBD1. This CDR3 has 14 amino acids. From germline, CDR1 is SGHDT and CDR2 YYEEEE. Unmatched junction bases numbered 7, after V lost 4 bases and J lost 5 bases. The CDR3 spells CASSPGQGWTEAFF. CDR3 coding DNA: TGTGCCAGCAGCCCAGGACAGGGTTGGACTGAAGCTTTCTTT.

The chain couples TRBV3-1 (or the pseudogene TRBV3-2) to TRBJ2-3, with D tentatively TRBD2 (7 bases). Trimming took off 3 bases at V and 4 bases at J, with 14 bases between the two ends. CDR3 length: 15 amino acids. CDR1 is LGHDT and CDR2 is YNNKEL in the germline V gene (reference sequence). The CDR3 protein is CASSQRGPNPDTQYF. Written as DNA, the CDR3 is TGTGCCAGCAGCCAGCGGGGGCCTAACCCAGATACGCAGTATTTT.